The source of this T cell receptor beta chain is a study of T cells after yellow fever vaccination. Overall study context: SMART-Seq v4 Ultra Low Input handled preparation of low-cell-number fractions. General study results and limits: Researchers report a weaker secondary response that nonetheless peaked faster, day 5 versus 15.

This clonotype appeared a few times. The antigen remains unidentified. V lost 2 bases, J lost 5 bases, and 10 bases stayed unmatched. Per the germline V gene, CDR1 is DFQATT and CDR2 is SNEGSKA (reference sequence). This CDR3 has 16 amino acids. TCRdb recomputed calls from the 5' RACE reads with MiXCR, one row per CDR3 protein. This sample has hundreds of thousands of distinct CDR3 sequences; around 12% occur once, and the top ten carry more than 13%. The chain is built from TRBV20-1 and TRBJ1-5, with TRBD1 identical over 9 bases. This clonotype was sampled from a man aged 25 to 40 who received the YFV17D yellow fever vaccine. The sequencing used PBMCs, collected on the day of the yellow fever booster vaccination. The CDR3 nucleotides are TGCAGTGCTAGAAATAGAACAGGGGGCGCCTATCAGCCCCAGCATTTT. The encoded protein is CSARNRTGGAYQPQHF.